This T cell receptor (beta chain) was found in a study of T cells after yellow fever vaccination. Per the germline V gene, CDR1 is MNHNS and CDR2 is SASEGT. This CDR3 comprises 15 residues. Trimming took 8 bases from V and 6 from J; bases not matched to a gene: 14. Using its own MiXCR run on the 5' RACE reads, TCRdb lists one record per CDR3 protein. The sample lists under 550,000 distinct CDR3 sequences, around a fifth occurring once. Regarding the study as a whole: Repertoires sorted by FACS could include abundant clonotypes that are contaminants from the bulk population.

As concerns this clonotype: What it recognizes is unknown.

Sequencing used PBMCs, obtained roughly 20 days after the first yellow fever vaccination. The chain recombines TRBV6-1 with TRBJ2-3; the match to TRBD2 covers 7 bases. The TCR was taken from a man younger than 35 who received the YFV17D yellow fever vaccine. CDR3 loop: CASAHRDYYADTQYF. CDR3 nucleotide sequence: TGTGCCAGCGCCCACCGGGACTACTATGCCGATACGCAGTATTTT.